The present T cell receptor (beta chain) was sequenced within a study of blood T cell repertoires in COVID-19. Background on the study: From the United States, Italy and Spain came samples of acute and convalescent COVID-19. The analysed material was cDNA or gDNA that came from T cells, B-cell-depleted T cells, or PBMCs.

The V gene lost 2 bases and the J gene lost 1 base, with 6 bases spanning the gap. Germline V gene lookup returns CDR1 LNHDA and CDR2 SQIVND (reference sequence). This CDR3 spans 14 amino acids. Sequenced by immunoSEQ multiplex PCR; TCRdb stores in-frame clones only, minus some. Of 95,000 to 150,000 clones listed, around 90% are singletons. The TCR comes from a woman aged 45-65 years with active or convalescent COVID-19. The sequenced material came from peripheral blood. V gene TRBV19 combines with J gene TRBJ1-5; D possibly corresponds to TRBD1 (6 bases). The CDR3 sequence: CASSITGSNQPQHF. The CDR3 coding sequence is TGTGCCAGTAGTATAACAGGGAGCAATCAGCCCCAGCATTTT.